The sequence of this T cell receptor (beta chain) was determined in a study of blood T cells in healthy people across ages. Study information: Template-switching capture recovered about one barcoded beta molecule per two T cells. Study outcomes and limitations: Per million T cells, TCR beta diversity dropped about linearly as age rose. Naive T cell percentage showed a strong correlation with TCR beta diversity.

A remark on this clonotype: The antigen is undetermined.

Every sample had a minimum of 6.5 million PBMCs isolated. The authors ran a second PCR of about 6 to 12 cycles using a sample-barcoded 5' primer and a J-beta primer mix. TCRdb reanalysed the 5' RACE reads using MiXCR and keeps one entry per CDR3 protein. The sample includes around 900,000 distinct CDR3 sequences, 51% of them seen just once. This CDR3 has 15 residues. Trimming removed 1 base at V and 1 base at J, with 11 bases between. Germline V gene lookup returns CDR1 SGHVS and CDR2 FQNEAQ. The gene calls are TRBV7-8 and TRBJ2-7; D perhaps matches TRBD2 (5 bases). The TCR sequence derives from a woman aged 55-69 years in good health. Source material: blood. The CDR3 loop reads CASSLVLARSYEQYF. In DNA, the CDR3 is TGTGCCAGCAGCTTAGTCCTAGCTCGGTCCTACGAGCAGTACTTC.